This TCR beta chain comes out of a study of human versus mouse CDR3 diversity and MHC coevolution. General study results and limits: By iCHAO1, human TCR beta clonotypes numbered some 1.5 million, the most.

J gave up 1 base and V 5 bases, and 6 bases lay outside the gene matches. Per germline, CDR1 SGHTA and CDR2 FQGNSA. The CDR3 spans 15 residues. Concerning this clone: No antigen is known for it.

The protocol was immunoSEQ multiplex PCR, while the TCRdb copy is restricted to in-frame clones and leaves out a portion. The sample yields roughly 81,000 clones, around 93% seen once. What was sequenced was naive CD4+ T cells from blood. Subset defined: CD45RO-negative CD62L-positive naive CD4 T cells. The gene calls are TRBV7-2 and TRBJ1-1; the match to TRBD1 covers 8 bases. This sequence was found in a person aged 30 to 69 in good health. Here the CDR3 DNA reads TGTGCCAGCAGCCAAAGGACAGGGCGGAACACTGAAGCTTTCTTT. Its protein product is CASSQRTGRNTEAFF. The complete variable domain, with remaining parts taken from reference TRBV7-2 and TRBJ1-1, reads GAGVSQSPSNKVTEKGKDVELRCDPISGHTALYWYRQSLGQGLEFLIYFQGNSAPDKSGLPSDRFSAERTGGSVSTLTIQRTQQEDSAVYLCASSQRTGRNTEAFFGQGTRLTVV.